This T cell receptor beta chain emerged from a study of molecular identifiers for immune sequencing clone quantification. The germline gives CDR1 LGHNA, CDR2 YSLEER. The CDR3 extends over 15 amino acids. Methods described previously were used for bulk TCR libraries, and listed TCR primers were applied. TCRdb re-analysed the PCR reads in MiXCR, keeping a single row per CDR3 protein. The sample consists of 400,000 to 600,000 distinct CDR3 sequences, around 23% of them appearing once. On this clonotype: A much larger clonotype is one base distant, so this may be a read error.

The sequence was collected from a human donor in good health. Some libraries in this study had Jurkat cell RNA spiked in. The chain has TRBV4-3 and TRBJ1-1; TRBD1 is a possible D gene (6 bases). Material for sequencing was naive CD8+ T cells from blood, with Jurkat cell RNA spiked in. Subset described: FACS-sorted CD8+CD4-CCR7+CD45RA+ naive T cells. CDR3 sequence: CASSQGAGALTEAYF. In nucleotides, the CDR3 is TGCGCCAGCAGCCAAGGGGCAGGGGCATTGACTGAAGCTTACTTT.